The rows below give T cell receptor beta chains drawn from one sample of a study of cytomegalovirus exposure and HLA in healthy donors. The data were produced by immunoSEQ multiplex PCR, yet TCRdb's version contains in-frame clones alone and is incomplete. This sample has about 190,000 clones, with less than 85% found just once. The sequencing sample was made of PBMCs. All receptors derive from a young man in good health and CMV-seropositive. Each CDR3 is given with its conserved first and last residue. D genes are given only for firm matches. Where a row states a size, it is once, few, many or the class of an expanded clone; other rows omit it.

TRBJ2-7	once	TRBV10-3	TRBD1	TGTGCCATCAGCGATGGGACAGGGGATCGTCAGCAGTACTTC	CAISDGTGDRQQYF
TRBJ2-2	NA	TRBV2	TRBD2	TGTGCCAGCAGTGGCCGGGGGGAAACCGGGGAGCTGTTTTTT	CASSGRGETGELFF
TRBJ2-7	NA	TRBV28	NA	TGTGCCAGCAGTTATATGACAGGAGCCTACGAGCAGTACTTC	CASSYMTGAYEQYF
TRBJ1-4	NA	TRBV14	NA	TGTGCCAGCAGCCCGGGAGGCACTAATGAAAAACTGTTTTTT	CASSPGGTNEKLFF
TRBJ1-1	NA	TRBV10-3	TRBD1	TGTGCCATCAGTGGGCCGGACAGGGGCAACACTGAAGCTTTCTTT	CAISGPDRGNTEAFF
TRBJ2-7	NA	TRBV7-3	TRBD2	TGTGCCAGCAGCTTAGGCGGGAGTACCGACGAGCAGTACTTC	CASSLGGSTDEQYF
TRBJ2-5	NA	TRBV5-1	TRBD1	TGCGCCAGCAGATACGGGCCGGGACAGGGGCAGGAGACCCAGTACTTC	CASRYGPGQGQETQYF
TRBJ1-3	NA	TRBV7-9	TRBD1	TGTGCCAGCAGCTGGACAGGGGCTGGAAACACCATATATTTT	CASSWTGAGNTIYF
TRBJ1-4	NA	TRBV7-9	TRBD1	TGTGCCAGCAGCACTGGGACAGGGGATGAAAAACTGTTTTTT	CASSTGTGDEKLFF
TRBJ1-4	NA	TRBV30	TRBD1	TGTGCCTGGAGTGCAGGGGGAAATGAAAAACTGTTTTTT	CAWSAGGNEKLFF
TRBJ2-7	NA	TRBV4-1	TRBD1	TGCGCCAGCAGCCTTCCTTCGACAGGGAGCTCCTACGAGCGGTACTTC	CASSLPSTGSSYERYF
TRBJ1-3	NA	TRBV25-1	NA	TGTGCCAGCAGTGAATCGTTCGGGGGGGCTGGAAACACCATATATTTT	CASSESFGGAGNTIYF
TRBJ2-1	NA	TRBV11-2	TRBD2	TGTGCCAGCAGCTTGTCCGGGGGGGCCAACTCCAATGAGCAGTTCTTC	CASSLSGGANSNEQFF
TRBJ1-5	NA	TRBV18	NA	TGTGCCAGCTCACCAGGGGGGGGACAAACGGTCCAGCCCCAGCATTTT	CASSPGGGQTVQPQHF
TRBJ2-1	NA	TRBV29-1	TRBD2	TGCAGCGTTGATTCTAGCGGGATGAATGAGCAGTTCTTC	CSVDSSGMNEQFF
TRBJ2-1	NA	TRBV27	TRBD2	TGTGCCAGCAGTCCACGGCTAGCGGGAGGCCATGAGCAGTTCTTC	CASSPRLAGGHEQFF
TRBJ1-1	NA	TRBV11-3	NA	TGTGCCAGCAGCCCCAGGGGCTACACTGAAGCTTTCTTT	CASSPRGYTEAFF
TRBJ1-2	NA	TRBV4-2	NA	TGTGCCAGCAGCCAAGCGGCGGGTTATAACTATGGCTACACCTTC	CASSQAAGYNYGYTF